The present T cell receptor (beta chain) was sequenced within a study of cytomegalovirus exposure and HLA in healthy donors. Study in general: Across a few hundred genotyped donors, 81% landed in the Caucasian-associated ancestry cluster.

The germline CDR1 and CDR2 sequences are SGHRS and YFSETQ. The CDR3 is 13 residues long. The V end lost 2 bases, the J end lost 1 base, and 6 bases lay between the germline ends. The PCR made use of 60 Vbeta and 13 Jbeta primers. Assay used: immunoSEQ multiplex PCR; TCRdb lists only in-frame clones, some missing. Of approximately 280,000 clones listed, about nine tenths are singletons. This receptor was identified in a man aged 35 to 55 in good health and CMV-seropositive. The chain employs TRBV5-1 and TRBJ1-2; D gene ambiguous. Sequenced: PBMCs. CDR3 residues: CASSFSGNYGYTF. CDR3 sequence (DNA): TGCGCCAGCAGCTTTTCGGGTAACTATGGCTACACCTTC.